A selection of T cell receptor beta chains follows, all from one sample in a study of early T cells in non-severe SARS-CoV-2 infection. TCRdb redid the calling of the 5' RACE reads with MiXCR, one entry per CDR3 protein. The data show around 88,000 distinct CDR3 sequences, with around 14% seen just once and roughly 7.2% held by the top ten. The sample consisted of whole blood. The receptors were gathered from an adult who was a healthcare worker with PCR-confirmed SARS-CoV-2 infection or an uninfected control (not recorded which). CDR3s include the opening cysteine and the closing phenylalanine or tryptophan. The order of the fields is J gene, clone size, V gene, D gene, CDR3 DNA, CDR3 protein. D genes are given only for firm matches. Rows may omit the clone size; those that give it use once, few, many or a size class.

TRBJ1-4,few,TRBV12-3/TRBV12-4,TRBD1,TGTGCCAGCACCGGCCGGACAGGGCCGGGTGAAAAACTGTTTTTT,CASTGRTGPGEKLFF
TRBJ2-5,few,TRBV5-5,TRBD1,TGTGCCAGCAGCTTAGACAGGGGAGAGACCCAGTACTTC,CASSLDRGETQYF
TRBJ2-7,many,TRBV7-9,NA,TGTGCCAGCAGCTTCGGGACAAGGTTTCCCGAGCAGTACTTC,CASSFGTRFPEQYF
TRBJ2-1,NA,TRBV7-9,NA,TGTGCCAGCAGCTCCCCCGGGACGAGCTCCTACAATGAGCAGTTCTTC,CASSSPGTSSYNEQFF
TRBJ2-7,few,TRBV7-9,TRBD1,TGTGCCAGCTTAATCGACAGGGACGAGCAGTACTTC,CASLIDRDEQYF
TRBJ2-7,NA,TRBV5-5,TRBD1,TGTGCCAGCGCGGACAGGGTGTCCTACGAGCAGTACTTC,CASADRVSYEQYF
TRBJ1-1,NA,TRBV2,NA,TGTGCCAGCTACGGACGGACGGCCCGTGAAGCTTTCTTT,CASYGRTAREAFF
TRBJ2-2,many,TRBV7-7,NA,TGTGCCAGCAGCACCTCCGGGTCCCCCAGCACCGGGGAGCTGTTTTTT,CASSTSGSPSTGELFF
TRBJ2-1,NA,TRBV28,TRBD2,TGTGCCAGTTTCTCCCCTAGCGGGGGTTACAATGAGCAGTTCTTC,CASFSPSGGYNEQFF
TRBJ2-7,NA,TRBV29-1,NA,TGCAGCGCCACCCGAGAAGGGGAGGTATTGGACTTC,CSATREGEVLDF
TRBJ1-1,many,TRBV6-5,TRBD1,TGTGCCAGCAGCCTCATCTGGGCAGGGGGCGCGACTAGGGATTCTGAAGCTTTCTTT,CASSLIWAGGATRDSEAFF
TRBJ1-1,many,TRBV5-4,NA,TGTGCCAGCAGCTTGGACTCCACGAACACTGAAGCTTTCTTT,CASSLDSTNTEAFF
TRBJ2-3,few,TRBV9,TRBD2,TGTGCCAGCAGCGTAAGGAGCGGGAGACACATGAGCACAGATACGCAGTATTTT,CASSVRSGRHMSTDTQYF
TRBJ2-5,NA,TRBV2,NA,TGTGCCAGCAGTGTGGGCCCGAGAGCATGGGAGACCCAGTACTTC,CASSVGPRAWETQYF
TRBJ2-3,many,TRBV29-1,NA,TGCAGCGTTGAAGCGAGAGATACGCAGTATTTT,CSVEARDTQYF
TRBJ1-2,many,TRBV30,NA,TGTGCCTGGAGTTCGGGTTTAGCAAGGGCTAACTATGGCTACACCTTC,CAWSSGLARANYGYTF
TRBJ2-7,few,TRBV29-1,NA,TGCAGCGTACTGGGGGTGGACTCCTACGAGCAGTACTTC,CSVLGVDSYEQYF
TRBJ2-7,few,TRBV29-1,TRBD1,TGCAGCGTGAACAGGGGTTACGAGCAGTACTTC,CSVNRGYEQYF
TRBJ1-2,once,TRBV27,NA,TGTGCCAGCACCCGAAGTGGGGGAATAGGCTATGGCTACACCTTC,CASTRSGGIGYGYTF
TRBJ2-1,many,TRBV20-1,TRBD1,TGCAGTGCTAGAGGGGGGGACAGGGGTAACAATGAGCAGTTCTTC,CSARGGDRGNNEQFF
TRBJ2-3,NA,TRBV29-1,NA,TGCAGCGTTTCGGGCAGGGCAACAGATACGCAGTATTTT,CSVSGRATDTQYF
TRBJ2-1,few,TRBV7-6,NA,TGTGCCAGCACGAAAGACGGGAGCACCTACAATGAGCAGTTCTTC,CASTKDGSTYNEQFF
TRBJ1-1,NA,TRBV3-1,NA,TGTGCCAGCAGCCAGTTTAAGCCTCCGGGTGGAACTGAAGCTTTCTTT,CASSQFKPPGGTEAFF
TRBJ2-1,NA,TRBV10-3,NA,TGTGCCATCAGTGAAATACACGGGGAGCATACCTACAATGAGCAGTTCTTC,CAISEIHGEHTYNEQFF
TRBJ2-7,few,TRBV4-2,TRBD2,TGTGCCAGCAGCCAAGATAGGCTAGCGGGGTCCTACGAGCAGTACTTC,CASSQDRLAGSYEQYF
TRBJ2-5,many,TRBV20-1,NA,TGCAGTGCTCCCGACGCCCGCGGTGGAGAGACCCAGTACTTC,CSAPDARGGETQYF
TRBJ2-3,NA,TRBV3-1,TRBD2,TGTGCCAGCAGCCCACTAGCGCGCACAGATACGCAGTATTTT,CASSPLARTDTQYF
TRBJ2-7,many,TRBV19,TRBD1,TGTGCCAGTAGTATAGGTTCGGGGACAGCCTCCTACGAGCAGTACTTC,CASSIGSGTASYEQYF
TRBJ1-2,NA,TRBV25-1,NA,TGTGCCAGCAGTGAGTGGAACAGTCGCTATGGCTACACCTTC,CASSEWNSRYGYTF
TRBJ2-7,many,TRBV19,NA,TGTGCCAGTAGTTCAACCCACGACACATGGCAGTACTTC,CASSSTHDTWQYF
TRBJ1-1,medium-sized,TRBV27,NA,TGTGCCAGCAGTTTAGGAGGTAGCGTCACTGAAGCTTTCTTT,CASSLGGSVTEAFF
TRBJ1-6,NA,TRBV28,NA,TGTGCCAGCAGTTCCTTGGGACATCAGGCCCTCCACTTT,CASSSLGHQALHF
TRBJ2-2,NA,TRBV6-5,NA,TGTGCCACCCAGCGAGTCGGGAACACCGGGGAGCTGTTTTTT,CATQRVGNTGELFF
TRBJ2-7,many,TRBV18,NA,TGTGCCAGCTCACCACGCCCAGCCCCAGGCGAGCAGTACTTC,CASSPRPAPGEQYF
TRBJ2-5,few,TRBV29-1,NA,TGCAGCGTTGATGGGGCCTATGGGGGGCTGGAGACCCAGTACTTC,CSVDGAYGGLETQYF
TRBJ1-6,many,TRBV5-6,TRBD1,TGTGCCAGCAGCATCGGACAGGCAAATTCACCCCTCCACTTT,CASSIGQANSPLHF
TRBJ2-6,NA,TRBV6-5,NA,TGTGCCAGCAGTTACAGGGTAACTGGGGCCAACGTCCTGACTTTC,CASSYRVTGANVLTF
TRBJ1-2,many,TRBV7-9,TRBD1,TGTGCCAGCAGCTTAGATGCTCGGGACAGGCCCCATGGCTACACCTTC,CASSLDARDRPHGYTF
TRBJ2-3,NA,TRBV11-1,NA,TGTGCCAGCAGCTTCCAGGATTTGACAGATACGCAGTATTTT,CASSFQDLTDTQYF
TRBJ1-5,few,TRBV7-8,NA,TGTGCCAGCAGCCCGAGACAGGTAGTTCAGCCCCAGCATTTT,CASSPRQVVQPQHF
TRBJ1-1,many,TRBV27,NA,TGTGCCAGCAGTTCTCCAGCAGGGTACACTGAAGCTTTCTTT,CASSSPAGYTEAFF
TRBJ2-1,NA,TRBV30,NA,TGTGCCTGGAGGAAATGGAGGTACAATGAGCAGTTCTTC,CAWRKWRYNEQFF
TRBJ1-3,few,TRBV28,TRBD1,TGTGCCAGCAGTTTTCGGACAGGAGGAAACACCATATATTTT,CASSFRTGGNTIYF
TRBJ1-5,NA,TRBV12-3/TRBV12-4,NA,TGTGCCAGCAGTTTAGTAGGCTATCAGCCCCAGCATTTT,CASSLVGYQPQHF
TRBJ2-1,few,TRBV4-1,NA,TGCGCCAGCAGCCAAGAATCAGGGGATTTTTACAATGAGCAGTTCTTC,CASSQESGDFYNEQFF
TRBJ2-6,few,TRBV7-9,NA,TGTGCCAGCAGCTCCGGTTTTGGGGCCAACGTCCTGACTTTC,CASSSGFGANVLTF
TRBJ2-3,few,TRBV6-2/TRBV6-3,NA,TGTGCCAGCAGTCAGCGAACAGGGATTGCGCAGTATTTT,CASSQRTGIAQYF
TRBJ2-1,few,TRBV7-6,TRBD2,TGTGCCAGCAGCTTGCTAGCGGGAGGGGTTAATGAGCAGTTCTTC,CASSLLAGGVNEQFF